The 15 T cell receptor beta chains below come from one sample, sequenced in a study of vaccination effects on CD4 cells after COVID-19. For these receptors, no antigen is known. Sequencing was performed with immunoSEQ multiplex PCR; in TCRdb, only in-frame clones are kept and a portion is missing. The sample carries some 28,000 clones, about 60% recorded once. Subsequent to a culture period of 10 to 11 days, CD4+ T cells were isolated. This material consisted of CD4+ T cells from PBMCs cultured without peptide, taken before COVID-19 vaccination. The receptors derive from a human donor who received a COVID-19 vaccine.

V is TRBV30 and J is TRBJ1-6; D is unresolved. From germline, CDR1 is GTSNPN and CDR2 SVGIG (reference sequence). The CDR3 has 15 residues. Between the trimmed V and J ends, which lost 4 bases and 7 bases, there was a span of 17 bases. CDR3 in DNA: TGTGCCTGGACCGTACAAGGTCAGAGGAATTCACCCCTCCACTTT. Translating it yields CAWTVQGQRNSPLHF. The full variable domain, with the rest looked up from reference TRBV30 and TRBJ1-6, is SQTIHQWPATLVQPVGSPLSLECTVEGTSNPNLYWYRQAAGRGLQLLFYSVGIGQISSEVPQNLSASRPQDRQFILSSKKLLLSDSGFYLCAWTVQGQRNSPLHFGNGTRLTVT.

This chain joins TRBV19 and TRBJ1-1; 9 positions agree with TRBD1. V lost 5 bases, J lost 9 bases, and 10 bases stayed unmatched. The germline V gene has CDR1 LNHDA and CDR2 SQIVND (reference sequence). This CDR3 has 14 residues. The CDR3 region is CASSLPLGTGKAFF. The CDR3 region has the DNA TGTGCCAGTAGTTTACCTCTCGGGACAGGGAAAGCTTTCTTT.

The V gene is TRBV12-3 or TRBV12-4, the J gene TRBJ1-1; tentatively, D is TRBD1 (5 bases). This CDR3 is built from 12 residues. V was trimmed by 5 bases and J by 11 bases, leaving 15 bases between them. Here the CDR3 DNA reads TGTGCCAGCAGTCTCGTAGAGGGGCTGGCTTTCTTT. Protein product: CASSLVEGLAFF.

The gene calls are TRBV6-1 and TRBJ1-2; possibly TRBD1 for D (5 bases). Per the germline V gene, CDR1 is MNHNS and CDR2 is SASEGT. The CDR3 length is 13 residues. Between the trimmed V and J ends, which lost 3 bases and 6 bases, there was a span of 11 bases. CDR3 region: CASSEGSGHGYTF. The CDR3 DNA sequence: TGTGCCAGCAGTGAGGGCTCAGGGCATGGCTACACCTTC.

The DNA of the CDR3 is TGTGCCAGCAGCTACCTAGCGGGAGCCCCCACAGATACGCAGTATTTT. Encoded protein: CASSYLAGAPTDTQYF. The rearrangement links TRBV11-2 to TRBJ2-3, with 10 bases that match TRBD2. V lost 4 bases, J lost 2 bases, and 6 bases stayed unmatched. Germline V lookup: CDR1 SGHAT, CDR2 FQNNGV. This CDR3 has 16 residues.

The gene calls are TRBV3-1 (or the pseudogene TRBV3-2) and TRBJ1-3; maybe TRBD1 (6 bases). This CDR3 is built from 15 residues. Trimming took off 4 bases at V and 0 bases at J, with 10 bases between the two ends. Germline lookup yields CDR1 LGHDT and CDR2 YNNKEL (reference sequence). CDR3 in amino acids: CASSLTGNSGNTIYF. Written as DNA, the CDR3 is TGTGCCAGCAGCCTGACAGGTAACTCTGGAAACACCATATATTTT.

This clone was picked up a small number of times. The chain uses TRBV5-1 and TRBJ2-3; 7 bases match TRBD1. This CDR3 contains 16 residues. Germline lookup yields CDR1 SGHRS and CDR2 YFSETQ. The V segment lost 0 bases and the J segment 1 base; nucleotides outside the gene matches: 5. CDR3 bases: TGCGCCAGCAGCTTGGGTCTTACAGGGGGCACAGATACGCAGTATTTT. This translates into CASSLGLTGGTDTQYF.

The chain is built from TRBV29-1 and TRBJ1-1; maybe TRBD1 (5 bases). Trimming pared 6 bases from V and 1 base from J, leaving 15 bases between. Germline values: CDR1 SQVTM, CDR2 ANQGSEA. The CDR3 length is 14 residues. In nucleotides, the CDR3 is TGCAGCGTCCAGAGGGGTCGGGCGAACACTGAAGCTTTCTTT. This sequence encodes CSVQRGRANTEAFF.

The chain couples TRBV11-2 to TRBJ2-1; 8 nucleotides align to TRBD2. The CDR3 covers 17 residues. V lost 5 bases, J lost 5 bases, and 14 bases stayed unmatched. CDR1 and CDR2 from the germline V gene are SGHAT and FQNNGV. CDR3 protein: CASSPFLRTSPHNEQFF. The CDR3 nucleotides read TGTGCCAGCAGCCCTTTTCTACGGACTAGCCCCCACAATGAGCAGTTCTTC.

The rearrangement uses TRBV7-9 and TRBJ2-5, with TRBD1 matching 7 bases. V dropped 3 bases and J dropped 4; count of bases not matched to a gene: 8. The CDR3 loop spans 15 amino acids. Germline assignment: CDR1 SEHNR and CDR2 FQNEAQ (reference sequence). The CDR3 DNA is TGTGCCAGCAGCTTTACAGGGGCCTCTGCAGAGACCCAGTACTTC. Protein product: CASSFTGASAETQYF.

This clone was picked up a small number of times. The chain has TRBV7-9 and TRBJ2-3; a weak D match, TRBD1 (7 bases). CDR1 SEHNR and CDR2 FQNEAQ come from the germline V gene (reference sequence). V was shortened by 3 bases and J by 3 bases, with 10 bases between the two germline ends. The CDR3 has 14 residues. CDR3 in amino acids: CASSFPGGTDTQYF. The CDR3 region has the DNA TGTGCCAGCAGCTTTCCAGGGGGGACAGATACGCAGTATTTT.

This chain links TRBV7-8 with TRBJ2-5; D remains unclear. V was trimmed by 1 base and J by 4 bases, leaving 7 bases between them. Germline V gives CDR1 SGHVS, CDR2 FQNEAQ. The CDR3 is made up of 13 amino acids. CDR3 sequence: CASSLGPRETQYF. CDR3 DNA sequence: TGTGCCAGCAGCTTAGGGCCGCGAGAGACCCAGTACTTC.

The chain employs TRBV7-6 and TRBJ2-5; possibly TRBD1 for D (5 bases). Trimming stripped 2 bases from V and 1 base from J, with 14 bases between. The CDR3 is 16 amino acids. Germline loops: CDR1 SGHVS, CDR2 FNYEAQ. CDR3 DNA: TGTGCCAGCAGCTTAAACAATAGGGGTACCCAAGAGACCCAGTACTTC. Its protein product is CASSLNNRGTQETQYF.

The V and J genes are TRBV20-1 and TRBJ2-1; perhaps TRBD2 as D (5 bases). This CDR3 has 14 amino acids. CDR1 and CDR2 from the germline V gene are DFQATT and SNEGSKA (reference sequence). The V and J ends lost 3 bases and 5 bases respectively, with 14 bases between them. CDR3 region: CSASETSGHNEQFF. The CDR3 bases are TGCAGTGCTAGTGAGACGAGCGGACACAATGAGCAGTTCTTC.

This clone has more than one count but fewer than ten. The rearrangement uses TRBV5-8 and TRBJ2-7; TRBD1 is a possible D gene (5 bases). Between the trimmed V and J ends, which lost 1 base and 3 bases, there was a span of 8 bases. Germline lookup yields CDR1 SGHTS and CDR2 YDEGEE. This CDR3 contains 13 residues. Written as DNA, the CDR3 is TGTGCCAGCAGCTTGTACAGGCACTACGAGCAGTACTTC. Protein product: CASSLYRHYEQYF.